These 29 T cell receptor beta chains were sequenced from one sample in a study of response to subunit inactivated influenza vaccine. TCRdb redid the calling of the RT-PCR reads with MiXCR, one entry per CDR3 protein. The table records about 500,000 distinct CDR3 sequences, 6.5% to 8% of them present only once. The specimen comprised PBMCs from blood, sampled around 2 years after vaccination. The receptors were gathered from a man aged 45-69 years who received an inactivated influenza vaccine.

The rearrangement joins TRBV20-1 to TRBJ2-1; 10 nucleotides match TRBD2. Losses at the gene ends were 0 bases for V and 6 bases for J; bases not matched to a gene: 5. The CDR3 runs 15 residues. The germline V gene encodes CDR1 DFQATT and CDR2 SNEGSKA (reference sequence). CDR3 nucleotides: TGCAGTGCTAGAGATGCACTAGCGGGACTCAATGAGCAGTTCTTC. Its protein product is CSARDALAGLNEQFF.

A few counts support this clonotype. The chain uses TRBV4-2 and TRBJ1-1; no clear D gene. Germline V gives CDR1 LGHNA, CDR2 YNFKEQ. CDR3 length: 16 amino acids. V lost 1 base to trimming and J lost 8 bases, with 20 bases between them. The CDR3 nucleotides are TGTGCCAGCAGCCAAGGACTCCCATCAGCGGGCAGCGAAGCTTTCTTT. Amino acid sequence: CASSQGLPSAGSEAFF.

This clonotype was seen a few times. The chain is built from TRBV12-3 or TRBV12-4 and TRBJ2-1; D unclear. V dropped 3 bases and J dropped 0 bases, with 9 bases sitting between them. The CDR3 loop spans 15 amino acids. Here the CDR3 DNA reads TGTGCCAGCAGTTTTGGGTGGGGCTCCTACAATGAGCAGTTCTTC. Translating it yields CASSFGWGSYNEQFF.

The chain is built from TRBV3-1 and TRBJ1-5; D gene ambiguous. Trimming took off 3 bases at V and 4 bases at J, with 10 bases between the two ends. Germline values: CDR1 LGHDT, CDR2 YNNKEL (reference sequence). The CDR3 runs 14 residues. The CDR3 DNA sequence: TGTGCCAGCAGCCAGGATCCGACAAATCAGCCCCAGCATTTT. It is translated as CASSQDPTNQPQHF.

This clonotype was counted between two and nine times. The V gene is TRBV6-2 or TRBV6-3, the J gene TRBJ2-4, with D possibly being TRBD2 (6 bases). The CDR3 is made up of 14 amino acids. The germline V gene encodes CDR1 MNHEY and CDR2 SVGEGT. V lost 4 bases, J lost 4 bases, and 11 bases lay in between. This chain's CDR3 is CASSSPGLKNIQYF. The CDR3 coding sequence is TGTGCCAGCAGTTCCCCGGGACTTAAAAACATTCAGTACTTC.

With regard to this clonotype: Just one base apart from a much larger clone, this may be a read error. This chain joins TRBV24-1 and TRBJ1-1, with D maybe TRBD1 (6 bases). Germline values: CDR1 KGHDR, CDR2 SFDVKD. The CDR3 totals 13 residues. The CDR3 loop is CATSDWGAKEAIF. DNA for the CDR3: TGTGCCACCAGTGATTGGGGGGCAAAGGAAGCTATCTTT.

This clonotype was seen at least ten times. The chain carries TRBV7-9 and TRBJ1-6; D is possibly TRBD1 (5 bases). In germline, CDR1 is SEHNR, CDR2 FQNEAQ (reference sequence). Trimming shortened V by 3 bases and J by 10 bases, and 16 bases separated the two germline ends. The CDR3 spans 15 residues. CDR3 protein: CASSLDKYSRSPLHF. CDR3 bases: TGTGCCAGCAGCTTGGACAAGTATTCCCGGTCACCCCTCCACTTT.

The chain employs TRBV20-1 and TRBJ1-5; no reliable D call. This CDR3 has 15 residues. The germline V gene has CDR1 DFQATT and CDR2 SNEGSKA (reference sequence). V lost 0 bases, J lost 15 bases, and 24 bases lay in between. The CDR3 DNA is TGCAGTGCTAGAGATAAATACAAGACGGAACTCCTCCCGCATTTT. This sequence encodes CSARDKYKTELLPHF.

This clonotype was counted at least ten times. V is TRBV2 and J is TRBJ2-2, with no clear D. Trimming left V 5 bases short and J 6 bases short, with 10 bases between. The CDR3 contains 13 residues. The germline V gene has CDR1 SNHLY and CDR2 FYNNEI. CDR3 sequence: CASSPRGSGELFF. The CDR3 DNA sequence: TGTGCCAGCAGTCCGCGCGGTTCCGGGGAGCTGTTTTTT.

About this clonotype: This clone may be a read error of a much larger clone one base away. The rearrangement links TRBV7-9 to TRBJ2-3, with no clear D. Trimming stripped 5 bases from V and 4 bases from J, with 4 bases between. This CDR3 has 11 amino acids. Germline V gene sequence: CDR1 SEHNR, CDR2 FQNEAQ (reference sequence). Here the CDR3 DNA reads TGTGCCAGCAGCGTCTCAGATACGCAGTATTTT. Protein: CASSVSDTQYF.

The genes are TRBV15 and TRBJ2-7, with TRBD2 matching over 7 bases. The CDR3 totals 16 residues. CDR1 and CDR2 (germline): LNHNV, YYDKDF (reference sequence). Germline trimming cut 2 bases from V and 9 bases from J; bases unmatched to any gene: 16. The DNA for the CDR3 is TGTGCCACCAGCAGAACGCGGGGGACTCTAGGACCGGGGCAGTACTTC. It is translated as CATSRTRGTLGPGQYF.

In its sample, this clonotype was seen many times. The chain couples TRBV12-3 or TRBV12-4 to TRBJ2-1, with TRBD2 identical over 8 bases. The trim removed 10 bases at V and 2 bases at J, leaving 22 bases unmatched. This CDR3 has 19 amino acids. CDR3 DNA sequence: TGTGCCATCTGTTTCGGGCCTGTCGGCGGGAGGATACCCTACAATGAGCAGTTCTTC. It encodes CAICFGPVGGRIPYNEQFF.

This clonotype has ten or more counts. V and J are TRBV5-1 and TRBJ2-1; 7 bases agree with TRBD2. CDR3 length: 15 residues. J lost 6 bases, V lost 0 bases, and 6 bases had no gene match. Germline assignment: CDR1 SGHRS and CDR2 YFSETQ. CDR3 in amino acids: CASSLASAGVNEQFF. The CDR3 coding sequence is TGCGCCAGCAGCTTGGCTTCTGCGGGAGTCAATGAGCAGTTCTTC.

The V call is TRBV6-2 or TRBV6-3, the J call TRBJ2-7; TRBD2 aligns across 8 bases. V trimming: 4 bases; J trimming: 3 bases; junction bases outside the gene matches: 11. Germline V gene data show CDR1 as MNHEY and CDR2 as SVGEGT. The CDR3 is 16 amino acids. The CDR3 loop is CASSSKWASGHYEQYF. DNA for the CDR3: TGTGCCAGCAGTTCCAAGTGGGCTAGCGGGCACTACGAGCAGTACTTC.

This clonotype was seen many times. The chain links TRBV12-3 or TRBV12-4 to TRBJ1-2, with D possibly TRBD1 on 6 matching bases. V lost 4 bases and J lost 4, with 10 bases in between. CDR3 length: 13 amino acids. CDR3 in amino acids: CASSSDRSYGYTF. CDR3 DNA: TGTGCCAGCAGTTCAGACAGGAGCTATGGCTACACCTTC.

The chain links TRBV14 to TRBJ2-4; 8 bases align to TRBD1. The CDR3 covers 15 residues. CDR1 is SGHDN, CDR2 FVKESK, per germline. Trimming took 4 bases from V and 9 from J; bases not matched to a gene: 11. CDR3 protein: CASSLAGTGASIQYF. The CDR3 DNA is TGTGCCAGCAGCCTCGCCGGGACAGGAGCGTCCATTCAGTACTTC. Variable domain in full (rest from reference TRBV14 and TRBJ2-4): EAGVTQFPSHSVIEKGQTVTLRCDPISGHDNLYWYRRVMGKEIKFLLHFVKESKQDESGMPNNRFLAERTGGTYSTLKVQPAELEDSGVYFCASSLAGTGASIQYFGAGTRLSVL.

This clonotype was seen only a few times. The chain couples TRBV7-2 to TRBJ2-2, with 10 bases fitting TRBD1. Germline assignment: CDR1 SGHTA and CDR2 FQGNSA. V shed 4 bases and J 5 bases; nucleotides not matched to a gene: 7. The CDR3 sequence is 16 residues long. CDR3 bases: TGTGCCAGCAGCTCCCCCGGGACAGGGGAGACCGGGGAGCTGTTTTTT. Its protein is CASSSPGTGETGELFF.

In this sample, this clonotype turned up a few times. The V gene is TRBV6-2 or TRBV6-3, the J gene TRBJ1-2; 7 positions match TRBD1. Germline V gene sequence: CDR1 MNHEY, CDR2 SVGEGT. The CDR3 has 17 amino acids. V lost 2 bases, J lost 4 bases, and 13 bases stayed unmatched. The CDR3: CASSYPETGPLGYGYTF. The CDR3 DNA follows: TGTGCCAGCAGTTACCCAGAGACAGGGCCTCTGGGCTATGGCTACACCTTC.

This clonotype was recorded many times. The CDR3 bases are TGCGCCAGCAGCCAAGAGGGGGGGCACACTGAAGCTTTCTTT. It is translated as CASSQEGGHTEAFF. The J gene is TRBJ1-1, the V gene TRBV4-3; weak D call: TRBD1 (6 bases). This CDR3 is 14 amino acids long. V was trimmed by 0 bases and J by 3 bases, leaving 8 bases between them. CDR1 is LGHNA and CDR2 is YSLEER in the germline V gene.

This clonotype was observed a few times. J is TRBJ2-2 and V is TRBV20-1, with unresolved D. The CDR3 sequence is 13 residues long. Between the trimmed V and J ends, which lost 1 base and 5 bases, there was a span of 8 bases. CDR1 DFQATT and CDR2 SNEGSKA come from the germline V gene (reference sequence). CDR3 amino acids: CSARGAVTGELFF. The CDR3 DNA sequence: TGCAGTGCTAGAGGAGCTGTTACCGGGGAGCTGTTTTTT.

This clonotype was counted at least ten times. The gene calls are TRBV24-1 and TRBJ2-3; D unclear. The ends were cut back, 2 bases at V and 2 bases at J, with 4 bases in the middle. CDR3 size: 13 residues. CDR1 and CDR2 from the germline V gene are KGHDR and SFDVKD. CDR3 DNA sequence: TGTGCCACCAGTGATTCCACCACAGATACGCAGTATTTT. Translated: CATSDSTTDTQYF.

This clonotype was seen only a few times. The V and J genes are TRBV7-9 and TRBJ1-1; D uncertain. V was trimmed by 4 bases and J by 7 bases, leaving 7 bases between them. The CDR3 sequence is 11 residues long. Germline-derived CDR1 and CDR2 are SEHNR and FQNEAQ (reference sequence). In nucleotides, the CDR3 is TGTGCCAGCAGCTCACCTAATGAAGCTTTCTTT. The encoded protein is CASSSPNEAFF.

V and J are TRBV10-3 and TRBJ2-1; possibly TRBD2 for D (6 bases). V was clipped by 4 bases and J by 10 bases, with 17 bases between them. This CDR3 comprises 14 residues. The V gene's germline CDR1 is ENHRY and CDR2 SYGVKD. The CDR3 DNA sequence: TGTGCCATCAGTGGATCGCCTTTAGCGGCGGAGCAGTTCTTC. Its protein is CAISGSPLAAEQFF.

V usage is TRBV12-3 or TRBV12-4 and J usage is TRBJ1-3; TRBD1 matches at 8 bases. J was trimmed by 0 bases and V by 4 bases; bases with no gene match: 5. The CDR3 is 16 amino acids. The CDR3 region is CASSYLGQGSGNTIYF. CDR3 DNA: TGTGCCAGCAGTTACCTCGGACAGGGCTCTGGAAACACCATATATTTT.

This clonotype was seen a few times. This sequence joins TRBV27 and TRBJ2-7; the D is unclear. The germline V gene has CDR1 MNHEY and CDR2 SMNVEV (reference sequence). The V gene lost 6 bases and the J gene lost 5 bases, with 11 bases spanning the gap. The CDR3 covers 12 residues. The CDR3 region has the DNA TGTGCCAGCAGCCACCCCGGGCACGAGCAGTACTTC. It is translated as CASSHPGHEQYF.

This clonotype was found many times. This rearrangement joins TRBV20-1 to TRBJ2-3; TRBD2 aligns across 9 bases. The CDR3 consists of 15 residues. J gave up 0 bases and V 1 base, and 2 bases lay outside the gene matches. Germline V gene data show CDR1 as DFQATT and CDR2 as SNEGSKA (reference sequence). The CDR3 coding sequence is TGCAGTGCTAGAGTTACTAGCGGGAGCACAGATACGCAGTATTTT. Translating gives CSARVTSGSTDTQYF.

This clonotype was seen more than once but under ten times. The rearrangement links TRBV14 to TRBJ2-1; D is unresolved. The germline V gene has CDR1 SGHDN and CDR2 FVKESK. With 2 bases removed from V and 5 bases from J, the gap between germline ends came to 10 bases. This CDR3 comprises 14 residues. This CDR3 is CASSQPYSDNEQFF. Here the CDR3 DNA reads TGTGCCAGCAGCCAACCTTATAGTGACAATGAGCAGTTCTTC.

This clonotype was counted only a few times. The chain employs TRBV25-1 and TRBJ1-6; D not certain. Trimming removed 6 bases at V and 0 bases at J, with 12 bases between. The CDR3 contains 16 residues. Germline CDR1 is MGHDK and CDR2 is SYGVNS. In nucleotides, the CDR3 is TGTGCCAGCAGGACCGGTTCAAGCTCCTATAATTCACCCCTCCACTTT. It codes for CASRTGSSSYNSPLHF.

This clonotype was counted many times. The rearrangement uses TRBV2 and TRBJ2-7; no firm D call. The CDR3 covers 14 residues. With 6 bases removed from V and 0 bases from J, the gap between germline ends came to 12 bases. Germline values: CDR1 SNHLY, CDR2 FYNNEI. In nucleotides, the CDR3 is TGTGCCAGCAGATCCGGGTTATACTCCTACGAGCAGTACTTC. Protein product: CASRSGLYSYEQYF.